This TCR beta chain was sequenced for a study of blood T cell repertoires in COVID-19. Data came from immunoSEQ multiplex PCR; TCRdb stores just in-frame clones and leaves some out. In the table there are about 96,000 clones, 80% to 90% of which are singletons. This clonotype was obtained from a human donor with COVID-19, enrolled during active disease. The donor label of this sample is uncertain. Sequencing was carried out using peripheral blood.

The CDR3 reads CASSSSPGTANEKLFF. DNA for the CDR3: TGTGCCAGCAGCAGCTCTCCGGGGACAGCTAATGAAAAACTGTTTTTT. The gene calls are TRBV9 and TRBJ1-4; 7 bases line up with TRBD1. With 4 bases clipped from V and 3 bases from J, the junction kept 9 bases outside the gene matches. Germline V lookup: CDR1 SGDLS, CDR2 YYNGEE. The CDR3 totals 16 residues. The variable domain in full, with the rest retrieved from reference TRBV9 and TRBJ1-4, is DSGVTQTPKHLITATGQRVTLRCSPRSGDLSVYWYQQSLDQGLQFLIQYYNGEERAKGNILERFSAQQFPDLHSELNLSSLELGDSALYFCASSSSPGTANEKLFFGSGTQLSVL.